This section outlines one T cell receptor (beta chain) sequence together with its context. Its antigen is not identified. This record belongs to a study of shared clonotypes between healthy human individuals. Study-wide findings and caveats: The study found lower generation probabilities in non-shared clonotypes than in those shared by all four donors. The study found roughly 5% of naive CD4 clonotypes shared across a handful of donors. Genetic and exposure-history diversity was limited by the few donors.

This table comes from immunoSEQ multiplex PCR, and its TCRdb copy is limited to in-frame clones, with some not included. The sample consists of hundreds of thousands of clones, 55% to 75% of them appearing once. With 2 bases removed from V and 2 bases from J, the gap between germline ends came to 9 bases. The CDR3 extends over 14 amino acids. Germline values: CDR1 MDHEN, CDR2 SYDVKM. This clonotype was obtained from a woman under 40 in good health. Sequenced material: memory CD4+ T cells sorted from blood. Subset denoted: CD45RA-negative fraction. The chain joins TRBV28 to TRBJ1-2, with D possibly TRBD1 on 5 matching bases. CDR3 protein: CASSLTAGNYGYTF. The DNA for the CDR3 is TGTGCCAGCAGTTTAACGGCAGGGAACTATGGCTACACCTTC.